The 5 T cell receptor beta chains presented below share a single source sample, sequenced in a study of blood T cell repertoires in COVID-19. Some clones are missing from TCRdb's copy, which holds only in-frame ones; the method was immunoSEQ multiplex PCR. The table lists around 220,000 clones, around 90% of them singletons. Sequenced input: PBMCs or T cells enriched from blood (not recorded which). Receptors originate from a woman younger than 30 who had recovered from COVID-19.

The chain is built from TRBV24-1 and TRBJ1-2; 7 nucleotides agree with TRBD1. After removal of 4 bases from V and 8 bases from J, the junction contained 6 bases not matched to a gene. Looked up from germline, CDR1 is KGHDR and CDR2 is SFDVKD. The CDR3 has 13 residues. The CDR3 DNA follows: TGTGCCACCAGTGACAGACAGGGCTGGGGCTACACCTTC. It codes for CATSDRQGWGYTF.

The J gene is TRBJ1-1, the V gene TRBV10-2, with TRBD1 matching over 8 bases. The CDR3 runs 13 residues. Germline CDR1 and CDR2: WSHSY and SAAADI. V trimming: 6 bases; J trimming: 4 bases; junction bases outside the gene matches: 4. CDR3 bases: TGCGCCAGCAGAGCCACAGGGGGCACTGAAGCTTTCTTT. The encoded protein is CASRATGGTEAFF.

This rearrangement joins TRBV3-1 (or the pseudogene TRBV3-2) to TRBJ1-4; 10 nucleotides align to TRBD1. The J segment lost 5 bases and the V segment lost 6 bases, leaving 3 bases of the junction unmatched. This CDR3 comprises 14 residues. Germline V gene sequence: CDR1 LGHDT, CDR2 YNNKEL (reference sequence). The CDR3 nucleotides are TGTGCCAGCAGAGGGACAGGGGTAAATGAAAAACTGTTTTTT. Encoded protein: CASRGTGVNEKLFF.

The CDR3 DNA follows: TGTGCCACCAGACCTCGACAGGGGGCTCAGCCCCAGCATTTT. Its translation: CATRPRQGAQPQHF. The chain recombines TRBV15 with TRBJ1-5; TRBD1 matches 10 bases. V dropped 6 bases and J dropped 6; count of bases not matched to a gene: 5. The CDR3 sequence is 14 residues long. Germline assignment: CDR1 LNHNV and CDR2 YYDKDF (reference sequence).

The rearrangement links TRBV6-1 to TRBJ1-5; D uncertain. In germline, CDR1 is MNHNS, CDR2 SASEGT. V was cut by 3 bases and J by 0 bases, with 9 bases left in between. The CDR3 loop spans 15 amino acids. The CDR3 loop is CASSEVGNSNQPQHF. The CDR3 region has the DNA TGTGCCAGCAGTGAGGTCGGGAATAGCAATCAGCCCCAGCATTTT.